This T cell receptor beta chain derives from a study of lymphopenia after photon versus proton radiotherapy. Trimming took 0 bases from V and 3 from J, leaving 28 bases between them. CDR1 and CDR2 (germline): LNHNV, YYDKDF (reference sequence). CDR3 length: 21 residues. Study-level findings and limits: After the lymphocyte nadir, photon-treated repertoires showed oligoclonal expansion, especially of CD8+ Temra cells. Proton therapy kept repertoires fairly stable, unlike photons, which gained effector/memory cells.

Profiled with immunoSEQ multiplex PCR; TCRdb holds only in-frame clones, not every one. The sample yields 53,000 or so clones, 80% to 90% seen once. On this clone: Its antigen is not identified.

This chain uses TRBV15 with TRBJ2-3; D is possibly TRBD1 or TRBD2 (6 bases each). The specimen was peripheral blood, collected from a patient treated with photon-based radiotherapy. The clonotype comes from a man aged 50-59 years with gastric cancer. The CDR3 coding sequence is TGTGCCACCAGCAGAGATGATTGGGACTCCCAAAGACAGGTCCAAACAGATACGCAGTATTTT. It encodes CATSRDDWDSQRQVQTDTQYF.